What follows are 17 T cell receptor beta chains derived from one specimen sequenced in a study of blood T cell repertoires in COVID-19 (dated by TCRdb to the early 2020s). The library was obtained by the immunoSEQ multiplex PCR assay. As stored in TCRdb, this immuneACCESS dataset retains in-frame rearrangements with V and J assigned. A fraction of the clones does not appear; measured against another copy, unresolved V genes explain less than half of the discrepancy, and the remainder lacks a known reason. The sample records over 150,000 clones, approximately 88% of which are singletons. 3.2% of the sample goes to the ten largest clones. What was sequenced was PBMCs or T cells enriched from blood (not recorded which). The receptor source for this set is a woman in her 30s who had recovered from COVID-19.

The CDR3 here is CASSLGLASDYEQYV. CDR3 sequence (DNA): TGCGCCAGCAGCCTAGGACTAGCGAGCGACTACGAGCAGTACGTC. V usage is TRBV4-1 and J usage is TRBJ2-7; 9 bases align to TRBD2. CDR3 length: 15 amino acids. With 4 bases clipped from V and 3 bases from J, the junction kept 7 bases outside the gene matches. Germline V gives CDR1 MGHRA, CDR2 YSYEKL.

The genes are TRBV7-2 and TRBJ1-1; D unresolved. The CDR3 length is 12 residues. In germline, CDR1 is SGHTA, CDR2 FQGNSA. V lost 3 bases, J lost 4 bases, and 6 bases lay in between. CDR3 coding DNA: TGTGCCAGCAGCTTCGCCGGCACTGAAGCTTTCTTT. Translation: CASSFAGTEAFF.

V gene TRBV7-8 combines with J gene TRBJ2-3, with 7 bases matching TRBD2. Germline V CDR1 and CDR2: SGHVS, FQNEAQ. J lost 8 bases, V lost 5 bases, and 10 bases had no gene match. The CDR3 runs 14 residues. The CDR3 DNA follows: TGTGCCAGCAGCCCCCAAGGTGGCGGGGGTACGCAGTATTTT. Its translation: CASSPQGGGGTQYF.

CDR3 nucleotides: TGTGCCAGCAGCCCCGCCGGGCAGGGCCCTTTCCCCACCGGGGAGCTGTTTTTT. This sequence encodes CASSPAGQGPFPTGELFF. The chain employs TRBV7-9 and TRBJ2-2, with D tentatively TRBD1 (5 bases). The CDR3 contains 18 residues. The V end lost 5 bases, the J end lost 4 bases, and 23 bases lay between the germline ends. Germline V lookup: CDR1 SEHNR, CDR2 FQNEAQ (reference sequence).

As DNA, the CDR3 is TGCGCCAGCAGCTTGGCGGGACACTGGACAAGCGGGGATGAGCAGTTCTTC. This gives the protein CASSLAGHWTSGDEQFF. V and J are TRBV5-1 and TRBJ2-1; the D gene is possibly TRBD2 (7 bases). Looked up from germline, CDR1 is SGHRS and CDR2 is YFSETQ. The CDR3 spans 17 residues. V was clipped by 0 bases and J by 8 bases, with 21 bases between them. The full variable domain, in which reference TRBV5-1 and TRBJ2-1 provide the parts outside the CDR3, is KAGVTQTPRYLIKTRGQQVTLSCSPISGHRSVSWYQQTPGQGLQFLFEYFSETQRNKGNFPGRFSGRQFSNSRSEMNVSTLELGDSALYLCASSLAGHWTSGDEQFFGPGTRLTVL.

This chain connects TRBV10-1 to TRBJ1-1, with D unresolved. CDR1 is WNHNN and CDR2 is SYGVQD in the germline V gene (reference sequence). The CDR3 totals 15 residues. The V and J ends lost 7 bases and 7 bases respectively, with 22 bases between them. In DNA, the CDR3 is TGCGCCAGCAAGGCAGGAGCCTCCCGGGGAGGTGAAGCTTTCTTT. It is translated as CASKAGASRGGEAFF.

This clone has a count of ten or more. The chain uses TRBV19 and TRBJ1-6, with D uncertain. The length of the CDR3 is 16 residues. V was trimmed by 6 bases and J by 6 bases, leaving 18 bases between them. Germline assignment: CDR1 LNHDA and CDR2 SQIVND (reference sequence). CDR3 sequence reads: CASSPEKQTTNSPLHF. As DNA, the CDR3 is TGTGCCAGTAGCCCTGAGAAGCAGACAACTAATTCACCCCTCCACTTT.

The chain has TRBV28 and TRBJ1-6, with TRBD1 matching over 10 bases. The ends lost 6 bases at V and 1 base at J; junction bases unmatched: 6. Germline V lookup: CDR1 MDHEN, CDR2 SYDVKM. The CDR3 has 17 residues. In DNA form, the CDR3 reads TGTGCCAGCAGACCGACAGGGGGCAGGTCCTATAATTCACCCCTCCACTTT. Protein product: CASRPTGGRSYNSPLHF.

This chain links TRBV4-1 with TRBJ2-1; the match to TRBD2 covers 7 bases. In germline, CDR1 is MGHRA, CDR2 YSYEKL. Unmatched junction bases numbered 9, after V lost 0 bases and J lost 4 bases. This CDR3 spans 17 amino acids. CDR3 region: CASSQDLGRLTYNEQFF. CDR3 nucleotides: TGCGCCAGCAGCCAAGATCTCGGGAGGCTGACTTACAATGAGCAGTTCTTC.

This chain uses TRBV5-1 with TRBJ2-1, with 8 bases aligning to TRBD2. The CDR3 covers 15 residues. Germline CDR1 is SGHRS and CDR2 is YFSETQ. The V and J ends lost 2 bases and 4 bases, in that order; junction bases with no gene match: 5. DNA of the CDR3: TGCGCCAGCAGCTTAGAGCGGGGGAGATACAATGAGCAGTTCTTC. This codes for CASSLERGRYNEQFF. Drawing the rest from reference TRBV5-1 and TRBJ2-1, the complete variable domain is KAGVTQTPRYLIKTRGQQVTLSCSPISGHRSVSWYQQTPGQGLQFLFEYFSETQRNKGNFPGRFSGRQFSNSRSEMNVSTLELGDSALYLCASSLERGRYNEQFFGPGTRLTVL.

Here the CDR3 reads CASSEADRASYEQYF. The DNA of the CDR3 is TGTGCCAGCAGTGAAGCGGACAGGGCCTCTTACGAGCAGTACTTC. This chain links TRBV6-1 with TRBJ2-7; 8 nucleotides agree with TRBD1. V shed 0 bases and J 4 bases; nucleotides not matched to a gene: 5. This CDR3 is built from 15 residues. Germline-derived CDR1 and CDR2 are MNHNS and SASEGT.

The chain uses TRBV6-5 and TRBJ2-3, with 7 bases identical to TRBD2. Trimming removed 2 bases from V and 0 bases from J; junction bases left unmatched: 2. CDR1 is MNHEY and CDR2 is SVGAGI in the germline V gene. The CDR3 spans 15 residues. CDR3 coding DNA: TGTGCCAGCAGTTACCTGGGGGGGAGCACAGATACGCAGTATTTT. Its protein is CASSYLGGSTDTQYF.

The CDR3 is CASSERGTRLAGGNEQFF. The CDR3 region has the DNA TGTGCCAGCAGTGAGAGGGGAACCAGGCTAGCGGGAGGTAATGAGCAGTTCTTC. The chain is built from TRBV6-1 and TRBJ2-1, with 11 positions matching TRBD2. V shed 3 bases, J shed 7 bases, and the junction held 14 bases outside the gene matches. CDR3 size: 18 residues. Germline loops: CDR1 MNHNS, CDR2 SASEGT.

V is TRBV5-4 and J is TRBJ2-5; 13 bases agree with TRBD2. The CDR3 runs to 15 residues. Germline V CDR1 and CDR2: SGHNT, YYREEE (reference sequence). Losses at the gene ends were 4 bases for V and 4 bases for J; bases not matched to a gene: 4. The chain's CDR3 is CASSTLAGGLETQYF. CDR3 DNA: TGTGCCAGCAGCACACTAGCGGGGGGGCTAGAGACCCAGTACTTC.

V and J are TRBV6-5 and TRBJ1-6, with D uncertain. CDR1 MNHEY and CDR2 SVGAGI come from the germline V gene. This CDR3 has 14 amino acids. The V end lost 7 bases, the J end lost 0 bases, and 7 bases lay between the germline ends. CDR3 bases: TGTGCCAGCAAGAAGAGCTCCTATAATTCACCCCTCCACTTT. It codes for CASKKSSYNSPLHF.

The V gene is TRBV18, the J gene TRBJ2-3; D may be TRBD2 (5 bases). This CDR3 is built from 17 residues. The V end was cut by 0 bases, the J end by 8 bases, with 21 bases between. CDR1 is KGHSH, CDR2 LQKENI, per germline. DNA of the CDR3: TGTGCCAGCTCACCACCGGCCCAGACATTCTCAAGCGGTACGCAGTATTTT. Protein: CASSPPAQTFSSGTQYF.

Concerning this clone itself: At one boundary the junction diverges from the germline segment, which might be a read error. The chain combines TRBV4-2 with TRBJ1-4; D remains unclear. The CDR3 length is 16 residues. From germline, CDR1 is LGHNA and CDR2 YNFKEQ. The CDR3 DNA sequence: TGTGCCAGCAGCCAAGGCCCCCCTGGAGCTAATGAAGAACTGTTTTTT. This codes for CASSQGPPGANEELFF.